The clone carrying this T cell receptor beta chain was counted once. What it binds is unknown. Each participant gave 9.5 to 10 milliliters of peripheral blood. Amplification started from genomic DNA. Multiplex PCR with 30 forward and 13 reverse primers amplified the TCR beta CDR3. TCRdb redid the calling of the multiplex PCR reads with MiXCR, one entry per CDR3 protein. The sample consists of fewer than 350,000 distinct CDR3 sequences, around 47% of them appearing once. V gave up 5 bases and J gave up 3 bases, with 13 bases separating them. Per germline, CDR1 DFQATT and CDR2 SNEGSKA (reference sequence). The CDR3 covers 13 residues. The data originate from a study of type 1 and type 2 diabetes patients. Study overall: The cohort mixed type 1 diabetes, type 2 diabetes and nondiabetic donors. T cells were magnetically sorted from PBMCs as CD4+ or CD8+ subsets.

General study points: Both CD4+ and CD8+ type 2 diabetes repertoires showed significantly higher diversity than type 1.

The receptor was isolated from a man aged 18 to 29 with type 2 diabetes. Material for sequencing was peripheral blood mononuclear cells (PBMCs). The chain employs TRBV20-1 and TRBJ2-5; D remains unclear. The CDR3 DNA reads TGCAGTGCTTCTCCTCAAGTAAAAGAGACCCAGTACTTC. This codes for CSASPQVKETQYF.